The clone carrying this T cell receptor (beta chain) is a singleton in its sample. Its antigen is as yet unknown. Authors of the study amplified TCR beta CDR3 regions from RNA transcripts. First-round RT-PCR of the TCR CDR3 relied on the HTBI primer set. TCRdb reprocessed the multiplex PCR reads via MiXCR and lists one record per CDR3 protein. The sample has 250,000 to 400,000 distinct CDR3 sequences; around 13% are singletons. This entry is derived from a study of T cells in Graves' hyperthyroidism and ophthalmopathy. General observations from the study: Blood held most thyroid clonotypes expanded above 0.001 frequency.

Patients affected by ophthalmopathy presented a Clinical Activity Score of at least 3, a NOSPECS grade of at least 4, and disease duration below 3 months. The CDR3 covers 12 residues. Trimming removed 7 bases at V and 6 bases at J, with 13 bases between. Germline V CDR1 and CDR2: SQVTM, ANQGSEA. This chain connects TRBV29-1 to TRBJ2-1; the D is unclear. The specimen sequenced was blood. The source of this sequence is a woman aged 40-49 years with Graves' ophthalmopathy. Written as DNA, the CDR3 is TGCAGCGCCCGAGTGGCGGTCAATGAGCAGTTCTTC. As protein: CSARVAVNEQFF.